Below are 28 T cell receptor beta chains sequenced from a single sample in a study of blood T cell repertoires in COVID-19. Clones were read by immunoSEQ multiplex PCR, and TCRdb kept only the in-frame ones, dropping some. The data hold about 170,000 clones, with about 87% observed a single time. What was sequenced was peripheral blood. The receptors stem from a man aged 55-75 years with acute or convalescent COVID-19.

The chain recombines TRBV11-3 with TRBJ1-2, with a possible D match to TRBD1 (5 bases). Per germline, CDR1 SGHNT and CDR2 YENEEA. V was clipped by 4 bases and J by 4 bases, with 10 bases between them. CDR3 length equals 13 residues. DNA for the CDR3: TGTGCCAGCAGCTCGGACACGGCCTATGGCTACACCTTC. Protein product: CASSSDTAYGYTF.

The gene calls are TRBV18 and TRBJ2-7; 11 nucleotides line up with TRBD1. CDR1 is KGHSH, CDR2 LQKENI, per germline. J gave up 1 base and V 4 bases, and 6 bases lay outside the gene matches. The CDR3 length is 16 residues. The CDR3 region has the DNA TGTGCCAGCTCACTTGGACAGGGGGCAGGGTCCTACGAGCAGTACGTC. Its translation is CASSLGQGAGSYEQYV.

The rearrangement links TRBV7-2 to TRBJ1-5; perhaps TRBD1 as D (6 bases). The V and J ends lost 3 bases and 5 bases respectively, with 14 bases between them. This CDR3 is 15 amino acids long. Germline V gives CDR1 SGHTA, CDR2 FQGNSA. Here the CDR3 DNA reads TGTGCCAGCAGCTTGTGGGGGGGCGCGGATCAGCCCCAGCATTTT. Protein sequence: CASSLWGGADQPQHF.

The chain carries TRBV19 and TRBJ1-3; possible D gene TRBD1, 6 bases. The germline gives CDR1 LNHDA, CDR2 SQIVND (reference sequence). V lost 9 bases to trimming and J lost 0 bases, with 12 bases between them. The length of the CDR3 is 14 residues. CDR3 DNA: TGTGCCAGCGAGGGACACCGCTCTGGAAACACCATATATTTT. Protein product: CASEGHRSGNTIYF.

The V and J genes are TRBV11-2 and TRBJ1-2; D gene unclear. This CDR3 is built from 13 residues. CDR1 is SGHAT, CDR2 FQNNGV, per germline. Trimming pared 0 bases from V and 7 bases from J, leaving 9 bases between. This CDR3 reads CASSLETISGYTF. The CDR3 DNA reads as TGTGCCAGCAGCTTAGAGACTATCTCTGGCTACACCTTC.

The V call is TRBV11-2, the J call TRBJ2-3; TRBD1 aligns across 8 bases. Germline V gene data show CDR1 as SGHAT and CDR2 as FQNNGV. The V gene end was trimmed by 6 bases and the J gene end by 0 bases; junction bases not matched to a gene: 14. This CDR3 is built from 18 residues. CDR3 sequence reads: CASRPEDGGQGSTDTQYF. The CDR3, as DNA: TGTGCCAGCAGACCCGAGGACGGAGGACAGGGTAGCACAGATACGCAGTATTTT.

This clone was seen just once. The chain joins TRBV25-1 to TRBJ1-1, with a tentative D call TRBD1 (5 bases). Germline V CDR1 and CDR2: MGHDK, SYGVNS. Trimming shortened V by 6 bases and J by 0 bases, and 14 bases separated the two germline ends. The CDR3 contains 15 residues. Here the CDR3 reads CASRPIDRLNTEAFF. The CDR3 nucleotides are TGTGCCAGCAGACCTATTGACAGACTGAACACTGAAGCTTTCTTT. Using reference TRBV25-1 and TRBJ1-1 for the parts outside the CDR3, the full variable domain is EADIYQTPRYLVIGTGKKITLECSQTMGHDKMYWYQQDPGMELHLIHYSYGVNSTEKGDLSSESTVSRIRTEHFPLTLESARPSHTSQYLCASRPIDRLNTEAFFGQGTRLTVV.

The chain carries TRBV5-1 and TRBJ2-1; 7 nucleotides match TRBD1. Trimming cost V 3 bases and J 2 bases; bases outside gene matches: 2. The germline gives CDR1 SGHRS, CDR2 YFSETQ. This CDR3 is built from 14 residues. Written as DNA, the CDR3 is TGCGCCAGCAGCTGGGACAGCACCTACAATGAGCAGTTCTTC. This encodes CASSWDSTYNEQFF.

Points on this clone: One end of the junction is discordant with germline, which a read error may explain. The CDR3 DNA follows: TGTGCCACCAGCACAATTGGGGGCGCGGATGATGAAAAACTGTTTTTT. The encoded protein is CATSTIGGADDEKLFF. The chain has TRBV11-2 and TRBJ1-4; maybe TRBD1 (6 bases). This CDR3 is 16 amino acids long. CDR1 and CDR2 (germline): SGHAT, FQNNGV.

This clone was recorded a few times. V is TRBV7-9 and J is TRBJ1-6; 7 bases line up with TRBD1. The trim removed 5 bases at V and 8 bases at J, leaving 3 bases unmatched. Germline V gives CDR1 SEHNR, CDR2 FQNEAQ (reference sequence). CDR3 length: 13 residues. CDR3 coding DNA: TGTGCCAGCAGCCGGGACAGCGATTCACCCCTCCACTTT. This encodes CASSRDSDSPLHF.

This chain links TRBV6-5 with TRBJ1-5, with TRBD1 matching 10 bases. The V gene end was trimmed by 10 bases and the J gene end by 3 bases; junction bases not matched to a gene: 9. The CDR3 is 15 residues long. Germline CDR1 and CDR2: MNHEY and SVGAGI. The CDR3: CATLRDRGFNQPQHF. The CDR3 bases are TGTGCCACCCTCCGGGACAGGGGTTTCAATCAGCCCCAGCATTTT.

The chain couples TRBV27 to TRBJ2-3, with D perhaps TRBD2 (7 bases). Trimming cost V 3 bases and J 1 base, with 11 bases left between them. Germline-derived CDR1 and CDR2 are MNHEY and SMNVEV (reference sequence). CDR3 size: 15 residues. In nucleotides, the CDR3 is TGTGCCAGCAGTTTTGCGGGGGCCCGCACAGATACGCAGTATTTT. It codes for CASSFAGARTDTQYF.

The chain carries TRBV29-1 and TRBJ2-2, with 7 bases matching TRBD1. The CDR3 contains 12 residues. The trim removed 5 bases at V and 6 bases at J, leaving 3 bases unmatched. The germline V gene encodes CDR1 SQVTM and CDR2 ANQGSEA. The chain's CDR3 is CSVSQGPGELFF. CDR3 nucleotide sequence: TGCAGCGTTTCACAGGGGCCCGGGGAGCTGTTTTTT.

V usage is TRBV3-1 (or the pseudogene TRBV3-2) and J usage is TRBJ1-6; a weak D match, TRBD1 (6 bases). Germline assignment: CDR1 LGHDT and CDR2 YNNKEL (reference sequence). The CDR3 has 15 residues. Trimming left V 5 bases short and J 4 bases short, with 12 bases between. The CDR3 sequence is CASSTRRGYNSPLHF. The CDR3 DNA reads as TGTGCCAGCAGCACTCGCAGGGGTTATAATTCACCCCTCCACTTT.

This CDR3 reads CASSFPGLNTGELFF. The CDR3 DNA is TGTGCCAGCAGCTTCCCGGGACTTAACACCGGGGAGCTGTTTTTT. The rearrangement joins TRBV7-9 to TRBJ2-2; possibly TRBD2 for D (6 bases). Germline V gene data show CDR1 as SEHNR and CDR2 as FQNEAQ (reference sequence). This CDR3 is built from 15 residues. Between the trimmed V and J ends, which lost 3 bases and 2 bases, there was a span of 10 bases.

The rearrangement uses TRBV5-1 and TRBJ2-5; D call uncertain. The germline V gene has CDR1 SGHRS and CDR2 YFSETQ. V gave up 2 bases and J gave up 3 bases, with 2 bases separating them. CDR3 length equals 11 residues. The CDR3 coding sequence is TGCGCCAGCAGCTTCGAAGAGACCCAGTACTTC. Translating gives CASSFEETQYF.

This rearrangement joins TRBV25-1 to TRBJ1-2; D unresolved. Trimming removed 0 bases at V and 4 bases at J, with 18 bases between. CDR3 size: 17 residues. In germline, CDR1 is MGHDK, CDR2 SYGVNS. The chain's CDR3 is CASSEYGVGGIGYGYTF. CDR3 DNA: TGTGCCAGCAGTGAATATGGGGTTGGAGGGATAGGCTATGGCTACACCTTC.

The V gene is TRBV19, the J gene TRBJ1-2; 9 positions match TRBD1. The germline CDR1 and CDR2 sequences are LNHDA and SQIVND (reference sequence). The CDR3 runs to 14 residues. V shed 7 bases, J shed 6 bases, and the junction held 9 bases outside the gene matches. In nucleotides, the CDR3 is TGTGCCAGTAATCCGACAGGGGGGATCCATGGCTACACCTTC. The encoded protein is CASNPTGGIHGYTF.

This clone was seen a few times. The chain employs TRBV5-1 and TRBJ1-3; D possibly corresponds to TRBD1 (6 bases). Germline CDR1 SGHRS, CDR2 YFSETQ. The CDR3 loop spans 17 amino acids. With 3 bases removed from V and 4 bases from J, the gap between germline ends came to 20 bases. DNA of the CDR3: TGCGCCAGCAGCTCAACAATACGGGGGGCAACGGGAAACACCATATATTTT. Its protein product is CASSSTIRGATGNTIYF.

The CDR3: CASSLARTSESYNEQFF. The CDR3 nucleotides read TGCGCCAGCAGCTTGGCGAGGACTAGCGAATCCTACAATGAGCAGTTCTTC. The V and J genes are TRBV5-1 and TRBJ2-1, with 9 bases matching TRBD2. The CDR3 is made up of 17 amino acids. The germline CDR1 and CDR2 sequences are SGHRS and YFSETQ. V lost 0 bases, J lost 1 base, and 5 bases stayed unmatched. The full variable domain, with the rest looked up from reference TRBV5-1 and TRBJ2-1, is KAGVTQTPRYLIKTRGQQVTLSCSPISGHRSVSWYQQTPGQGLQFLFEYFSETQRNKGNFPGRFSGRQFSNSRSEMNVSTLELGDSALYLCASSLARTSESYNEQFFGPGTRLTVL.

V is TRBV7-9 and J is TRBJ1-1; D is unresolved. The length of the CDR3 is 14 residues. V dropped 6 bases and J dropped 2 bases, with 13 bases sitting between them. Germline CDR1 and CDR2: SEHNR and FQNEAQ (reference sequence). CDR3 in DNA: TGTGCCAGCAGTTTGCCGAGATTTAACACTGAAGCTTTCTTT. It translates to CASSLPRFNTEAFF.

The rearrangement joins TRBV19 to TRBJ1-5; the D gene is possibly TRBD1 (6 bases). The V and J ends lost 2 bases and 0 bases respectively, with 8 bases between them. CDR1 is LNHDA, CDR2 SQIVND, per germline (reference sequence). CDR3 length: 15 residues. CDR3 residues: CASSIQGTSNQPQHF. The DNA of the CDR3 is TGTGCCAGTAGTATACAGGGGACTAGCAATCAGCCCCAGCATTTT.

This clone was observed once. The gene calls are TRBV3-1 (or the pseudogene TRBV3-2) and TRBJ1-2; TRBD1 matches at 9 bases. Trimming at V came to 6 bases and at J to 10 bases, leaving 15 bases not matched to a gene. The germline CDR1 and CDR2 sequences are LGHDT and YNNKEL (reference sequence). This CDR3 contains 15 residues. CDR3 protein: CASSPRGGQGKDYTF. CDR3 bases: TGTGCCAGCAGTCCTAGGGGGGGACAGGGAAAGGACTACACCTTC.

This chain links TRBV24-1 with TRBJ2-3, with TRBD2 matching over 7 bases. The CDR3 length is 16 residues. V shed 3 bases and J 0 bases; nucleotides not matched to a gene: 5. From germline, CDR1 is KGHDR and CDR2 SFDVKD. In nucleotides, the CDR3 is TGTGCCACCAGTGATGTCGCGGGAGTCAGCACAGATACGCAGTATTTT. Encoded protein: CATSDVAGVSTDTQYF.

CDR3 region: CASSLLAGAHNEQFF. CDR3 bases: TGTGCCAGCAGCCTACTAGCGGGAGCCCACAATGAGCAGTTCTTC. The rearrangement links TRBV11-2 to TRBJ2-1; 11 bases fit TRBD2. Germline trimming cut 5 bases from V and 5 bases from J; bases unmatched to any gene: 5. Per the germline V gene, CDR1 is SGHAT and CDR2 is FQNNGV. The CDR3 covers 15 residues.

This clone was detected only a few times. The chain couples TRBV9 to TRBJ1-1; D unclear. The ends were cut back, 0 bases at V and 5 bases at J, with 8 bases in the middle. This CDR3 is 13 amino acids long. Germline-derived CDR1 and CDR2 are SGDLS and YYNGEE. CDR3 protein: CASSVAVRTEAFF. In nucleotides, the CDR3 is TGTGCCAGCAGCGTAGCCGTTCGGACTGAAGCTTTCTTT.

The chain employs TRBV19 and TRBJ2-3; 7 nucleotides match TRBD2. The CDR3 spans 17 residues. J gave up 1 base and V 2 bases, and 9 bases lay outside the gene matches. The germline V gene has CDR1 LNHDA and CDR2 SQIVND (reference sequence). In DNA, the CDR3 is TGTGCCAGTAGTATACAACTACAGCGGGAAGGCACAGATACGCAGTATTTT. The encoded protein is CASSIQLQREGTDTQYF. Complete variable domain (other parts from reference TRBV19 and TRBJ2-3): DGGITQSPKYLFRKEGQNVTLSCEQNLNHDAMYWYRQDPGQGLRLIYYSQIVNDFQKGDIAEGYSVSREKKESFPLTVTSAQKNPTAFYLCASSIQLQREGTDTQYFGPGTRLTVL.

The chain combines TRBV28 with TRBJ2-2; D uncertain. This CDR3 has 12 residues. CDR1 is MDHEN and CDR2 is SYDVKM in the germline V gene. The ends were cut back, 5 bases at V and 5 bases at J, with 6 bases in the middle. The CDR3 DNA reads as TGTGCCAGCAGTCTAAATACCGGGGAGCTGTTTTTT. Amino acid sequence: CASSLNTGELFF.